The 7 T cell receptor beta chains in this list originate from one sample, sequenced in a study of early T cells in non-severe SARS-CoV-2 infection (dated by TCRdb to the early 2020s). Library method: 5' RACE. Data came from a NextSeq 500. TCRdb cleaned the public reads at Q25 with fastp, built clones with MiXCR and kept in-frame beta chains. Records with the same CDR3 protein are collapsed into one entry carrying the most frequent genes and DNA. For this sample there are about 130,000 distinct CDR3 sequences; more than 12% appear just once. The ten largest clonotypes hold 20% to 25% of the sample. Sequenced material: whole blood. The receptors were sampled from an adult who was a healthcare worker with PCR-confirmed SARS-CoV-2 infection or an uninfected control (not recorded which).

As DNA, the CDR3 is TGTGCCAGCAGAAACACAGATACGCAGTATTTT. It encodes CASRNTDTQYF. The chain combines TRBV28 with TRBJ2-3; D remains unclear. The V and J ends lost 6 bases and 2 bases respectively, with 3 bases between them. This CDR3 region has 11 residues. CDR1 is MDHEN, CDR2 SYDVKM, per germline.

The CDR3 DNA is TGCAGTGCTAGTCGACAGGGATTATACACCGGGGAGCTGTTTTTT. Protein sequence: CSASRQGLYTGELFF. The rearrangement uses TRBV20-1 and TRBJ2-2; 7 bases align to TRBD1. The CDR3 loop spans 15 amino acids. The V gene end was trimmed by 3 bases and the J gene end by 3 bases; junction bases not matched to a gene: 7. Germline loops: CDR1 DFQATT, CDR2 SNEGSKA (reference sequence).

This clonotype has just a few counts. The J gene is TRBJ2-5, the V gene TRBV7-9; a possible D gene is TRBD1 (5 bases). There are 14 residues in the CDR3. V lost 5 bases, J lost 5 bases, and 15 bases lay in between. CDR1 and CDR2 from the germline V gene are SEHNR and FQNEAQ (reference sequence). The CDR3 region has the DNA TGTGCCAGCAGCCCAGCGACAGTTGTCGAGACCCAGTACTTC. This codes for CASSPATVVETQYF.

V usage is TRBV29-1 and J usage is TRBJ2-2; D might be TRBD2 (5 bases). The CDR3 loop spans 11 amino acids. V was pared by 4 bases and J by 7 bases, with 7 bases between. Germline CDR1 reads SQVTM; CDR2 reads ANQGSEA. CDR3 amino acids: CSVGGYGELFF. CDR3 coding DNA: TGCAGCGTTGGAGGGTACGGGGAGCTGTTTTTT.

The CDR3 region has the DNA TGTGCCAGGACGATAGGGAGGAACACTGAAGCTTTCTTT. Its protein is CARTIGRNTEAFF. The chain has TRBV2 and TRBJ1-1, with no clear D. The V end was cut by 9 bases, the J end by 1 base, with 12 bases between. CDR1 and CDR2 from the germline V gene are SNHLY and FYNNEI. The CDR3 is 13 amino acids.

This clonotype has only a few counts. The rearrangement links TRBV5-1 to TRBJ2-2; 7 bases align to TRBD1. This CDR3 spans 16 amino acids. The V and J ends lost 0 bases and 1 base, in that order; junction bases with no gene match: 3. The germline V gene has CDR1 SGHRS and CDR2 YFSETQ. CDR3 protein: CASSLGTGLNTGELFF. The CDR3 nucleotides read TGCGCCAGCAGCTTGGGGACAGGCCTGAACACCGGGGAGCTGTTTTTT.

This clonotype was detected many times. J is TRBJ2-1 and V is TRBV7-2; D call uncertain. The V end lost 1 base, the J end lost 6 bases, and 10 bases lay between the germline ends. Germline V gives CDR1 SGHTA, CDR2 FQGNSA. CDR3 length: 14 amino acids. The CDR3 loop is CASSLGPVSNEQFF. The CDR3 DNA reads as TGTGCCAGCAGCTTAGGTCCTGTCAGCAATGAGCAGTTCTTC.